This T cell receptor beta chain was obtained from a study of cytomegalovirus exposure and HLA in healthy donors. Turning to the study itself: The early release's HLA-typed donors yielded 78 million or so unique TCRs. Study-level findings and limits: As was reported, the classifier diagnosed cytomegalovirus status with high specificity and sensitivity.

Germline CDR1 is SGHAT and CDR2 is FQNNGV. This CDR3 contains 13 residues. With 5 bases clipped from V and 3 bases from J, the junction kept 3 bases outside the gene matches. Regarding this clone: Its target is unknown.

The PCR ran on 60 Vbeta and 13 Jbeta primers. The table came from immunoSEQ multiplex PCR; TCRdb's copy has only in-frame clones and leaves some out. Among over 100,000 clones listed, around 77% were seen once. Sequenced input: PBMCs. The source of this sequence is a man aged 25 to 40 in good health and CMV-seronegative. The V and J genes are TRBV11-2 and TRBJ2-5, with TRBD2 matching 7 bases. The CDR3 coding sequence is TGTGCCAGCAGCCCGGGACTAAAAGAGACCCAGTACTTC. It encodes CASSPGLKETQYF.